This T cell receptor (beta chain) emerged from a study of blood T cell repertoires in COVID-19. Study-level background: COVID-19 samples, acute and convalescent, were from the United States, Italy and Spain.

Seattle enrolled patients during active infection and tracked them longitudinally. Per the original methods: How many nucleated cells were present was estimated from reference gene primer amplification. Profiled with immunoSEQ multiplex PCR; TCRdb holds only in-frame clones, not every one. V, J and clone size were drawn from that table, and D and trimming were deduced from the DNA. The data show tens of thousands of clones, more than 70% seen once. V was trimmed by 4 bases and J by 2 bases, leaving 13 bases between them. CDR3 size: 14 residues. CDR1 is SGHTS, CDR2 YDEGEE, per germline. Source material: peripheral blood. This receptor was taken from a man aged 25-40 years with COVID-19, enrolled during active disease. The V gene is TRBV5-8, the J gene TRBJ2-7; the D gene is possibly TRBD2 (5 bases). Here the CDR3 reads CASSRRGITYEQYF. CDR3 coding DNA: TGTGCCAGCAGCCGCCGGGGAATAACCTACGAGCAGTACTTC.